The source of this T cell receptor beta chain is a study of T cells in Graves' hyperthyroidism and ophthalmopathy. General observations from the study: Blood also contained most expanded thyroid clonotypes above 0.001.

This clonotype was seen repeatedly, ten times or more. The antigen remains unidentified. V shed 4 bases, J shed 2 bases, and the junction held 10 bases outside the gene matches. The CDR3 is made up of 16 amino acids. Germline V gene data show CDR1 as DFQATT and CDR2 as SNEGSKA (reference sequence). Patients were aged 18 to 65, had disease duration under 2 months, and had newly diagnosed hyperthyroidism. Any patient presenting with uncontrolled infection, other autoimmune disease, pregnancy or lactation was left out. Clinical symptoms, serum thyroxine and TRAb, thyroid ultrasound and orbital computed tomography were used for the diagnoses. Amplification of TCR beta CDR3 regions was performed using RNA transcripts as template. First-round RT-PCR targeting the TCR CDR3 was performed with the HTBI primer set. TCRdb reprocessed the multiplex PCR reads with MiXCR, giving one entry per CDR3 protein. The data contain 300,000 to 350,000 distinct CDR3 sequences, around 16% of them singletons.

The TCR originated in a man aged 30 to 39 with Graves' hyperthyroidism. The sample taken for sequencing was blood. This chain uses TRBV20-1 with TRBJ2-3; 9 bases are shared with TRBD1. CDR3 protein: CSANIEGTGNTDTQYF. The CDR3 DNA follows: TGCAGTGCTAATATAGAAGGGACAGGGAACACAGATACGCAGTATTTT.